This T cell receptor beta chain comes out of a study of long-term antiretroviral therapy in people with HIV. Across the whole study: Specimens dating back about a decade before the 2015 immediate-ART recommendation are the oldest included.

Until DNA extraction, the samples held between 1-10 million cryopreserved PBMC. At survey level, the immunoSEQ assay was run in its v3.0 version. TCRdb's table, derived via immunoSEQ multiplex PCR, lists solely in-frame clones and lacks some. The table lists roughly 29,000 clones, approximately 80% of them singletons. V shed 2 bases, J shed 4 bases, and the junction held 3 bases outside the gene matches. Germline V gene lookup returns CDR1 SEHNR and CDR2 FQNEAQ (reference sequence). The CDR3 runs 16 residues. V gene TRBV7-9 combines with J gene TRBJ2-5; 14 positions match TRBD2. The TCR originated in a middle-aged man with HIV. Here the sequenced sample was unsorted PBMCs, taken 0.3 years after starting antiretroviral therapy. CDR3 bases: TGTGCCAGCAGCTTACAGGGACTAGCGGGAGCAGAGACCCAGTACTTC. Its protein is CASSLQGLAGAETQYF.